This section outlines one TCR beta chain sequence together with its context. Its specificity is not known. The data derive from a study of T cell responses to AZD1222 COVID-19 vaccine. The CDR3 sequence is 18 residues long. The germline gives CDR1 LNHDA, CDR2 SQIVND (reference sequence). J gave up 3 bases and V 5 bases, and 12 bases lay outside the gene matches. The table came from immunoSEQ multiplex PCR; TCRdb's copy has only in-frame clones and leaves some out. The profile shows around 190,000 clones, approximately 94% of them singletons. Pooling of second doses given at about 4 or about 12 weeks was done. General study findings and limits: Unmutated variant regions reportedly attract nearly half of all spike-specific TCRs. Donors in the cohort were predominantly white British and more often female, and clonal diversity was possibly underestimated. The number of AZD1222 recipients seropositive at baseline was only five or six.

The chain carries TRBV19 and TRBJ1-5; 11 bases line up with TRBD1. The clonotype comes from an adult who received the AZD1222 COVID-19 vaccine. The sequencing here drew on peripheral blood, taken 28 days after the second AZD1222 dose. CDR3 sequence (DNA): TGTGCCAGTAGTCTGGGACAGGGGGTGTTAAGACTCAATCAGCCCCAGCATTTT. It encodes CASSLGQGVLRLNQPQHF.